These T cell receptor beta chains were read from a single sample in a study of T cells in localized non-small cell lung cancer. The table came from immunoSEQ multiplex PCR; TCRdb's copy has only in-frame clones and leaves some out. The sample has around 48,000 clones; approximately 77% are singletons. Sample: peripheral blood, taken before any cancer treatment. These receptors all come from a man aged 40 to 70 with stage I squamous cell lung carcinoma. Each CDR3 is given with its conserved first and last residue. Some rows have no size entry. The others give once, few or many, or a class for an expanded clone.

-,TRBJ2-1,TRBV15,CATSRDKDRGRYYEQFF
-,TRBJ1-3,TRBV15,CATSRDPGASGNTIYF
-,TRBJ2-7,TRBV5-6,CASSPRGGSYEQYF
-,TRBJ1-6,TRBV9,CASSTQDGSPLHF
-,TRBJ2-7,TRBV28,CASSLGTVYEQYF
-,TRBJ2-3,TRBV6-1,CASEAQGPPDTQYF
-,TRBJ2-1,TRBV4-1,CASSQVDLVQYNEQFF
-,TRBJ2-3,TRBV4-1,CASSHSGHSTDTQYF
-,TRBJ1-5,TRBV27,CATDRGRNQPQHF
-,TRBJ1-2,TRBV19,CASSTEGRENYGYTF
few,TRBJ2-7,TRBV4-3,CASSQDTGPAYEQYF
-,TRBJ2-2,TRBV9,CASSVGGAYTGELFF
-,TRBJ1-6,TRBV19,CASAGGNSPLHF
once,TRBJ1-2,TRBV18,CASSPPKGRGIGYTF
few,TRBJ2-3,TRBV9,CASSVSGWGTDTQYF
few,TRBJ2-2,TRBV27,CASTGDTGELFF
once,TRBJ1-1,TRBV19,CASSIETRANTEAFF
few,TRBJ2-1,TRBV7-6,CASSLEYRGGFNEQFF
-,TRBJ2-5,TRBV30,CAWKEAGLGTQYF
-,TRBJ1-2,TRBV19,CASSALIFGYTF
-,TRBJ1-5,TRBV28,CASSLTTGGFKPQHF
-,TRBJ2-3,TRBV6-1,CASRRLADGNTQYF
few,TRBJ2-7,TRBV7-2,CASRQGAREQYF
-,TRBJ2-7,TRBV11-2,CASSRRLEEVSYEQYF
once,TRBJ2-3,TRBV6-5,CAIQGVGTQYF
-,TRBJ2-7,TRBV7-8,CASWDGVYEQYF
-,TRBJ2-1,TRBV6-1,CASSAGGAVNEQFF
-,TRBJ2-7,TRBV7-8,CASSRQGADYEQYF
-,TRBJ2-2,TRBV11-2,CASSLGLAGGWAGELFF